The 18 T cell receptor beta chains below all came from one sample that was sequenced in a study of blood T cell repertoires in COVID-19. Profiling relied on immunoSEQ multiplex PCR, and the TCRdb table lists in-frame clones only, not all of them. The table lists roughly 250,000 clones, roughly 79% of them singletons. Sequences were obtained from peripheral blood. These receptors were collected from a woman aged 55-69 years with active or convalescent COVID-19.

The chain links TRBV15 to TRBJ1-2, with 11 bases lining up with TRBD1. Germline-derived CDR1 and CDR2 are LNHNV and YYDKDF (reference sequence). J was trimmed by 7 bases and V by 1 base; bases with no gene match: 2. The length of the CDR3 is 14 residues. The CDR3 protein is CATSRAGTGGGYTF. In DNA, the CDR3 is TGTGCCACCAGCAGAGCCGGGACAGGGGGTGGCTACACCTTC.

V is TRBV6-6 and J is TRBJ2-7; 7 bases match TRBD2. The CDR3 is 13 amino acids. Germline lookup yields CDR1 MNHNY and CDR2 SVGAGI (reference sequence). Losses at the gene ends were 6 bases for V and 0 bases for J; bases not matched to a gene: 2. CDR3 region: CASRRTSSYEQYF. CDR3 bases: TGTGCCAGCAGGAGGACTAGCTCCTACGAGCAGTACTTC.

The chain joins TRBV27 to TRBJ2-3; D might be TRBD1 (6 bases). V lost 5 bases, J lost 1 base, and 16 bases lay in between. The CDR3 is 16 amino acids. In germline, CDR1 is MNHEY, CDR2 SMNVEV (reference sequence). DNA for the CDR3: TGTGCCAGCAGTGACCTCGGGACAATCGGCACAGATACGCAGTATTTT. This gives the protein CASSDLGTIGTDTQYF.

This clone was seen only a few times. This chain connects TRBV27 to TRBJ1-2; D is unresolved. The CDR3 sequence is 14 residues long. The V gene's germline CDR1 is MNHEY and CDR2 SMNVEV (reference sequence). Trimming pared 3 bases from V and 6 bases from J, leaving 14 bases between. CDR3 residues: CASSFSGVQNGYTF. The DNA for the CDR3 is TGTGCCAGCAGTTTCTCCGGGGTCCAGAATGGCTACACCTTC.

The chain links TRBV6-6 to TRBJ2-1, with 7 bases that match TRBD2. The ends lost 3 bases at V and 7 bases at J; junction bases unmatched: 0. Looked up from germline, CDR1 is MNHNY and CDR2 is SVGAGI (reference sequence). This CDR3 region has 12 residues. This chain's CDR3 is CASSYSGNEQFF. In DNA form, the CDR3 reads TGTGCCAGCAGTTATAGCGGGAATGAGCAGTTCTTC.

The chain is built from TRBV5-1 and TRBJ1-2; 9 nucleotides align to TRBD1. V was clipped by 0 bases and J by 7 bases; unmatched bases: 4. CDR1 is SGHRS and CDR2 is YFSETQ in the germline V gene. This CDR3 is built from 14 residues. This chain's CDR3 is CASSLETGGSGYTF. Written as DNA, the CDR3 is TGCGCCAGCAGCTTGGAAACAGGGGGCTCTGGCTACACCTTC.

This clone has a single count. The chain couples TRBV7-2 to TRBJ1-1, with a weak D call TRBD1 (5 bases). Per germline, CDR1 SGHTA and CDR2 FQGNSA. The CDR3 is 13 amino acids. Trimming left V 6 bases short and J 6 bases short, with 14 bases between. Here the CDR3 DNA reads TGTGCCAGCAGGCCGGGGGGGAGGGCTGAAGCTTTCTTT. It codes for CASRPGGRAEAFF.

This clone was seen a few times. The V and J genes are TRBV5-1 and TRBJ2-1; maybe TRBD2 (5 bases). Germline V gene lookup returns CDR1 SGHRS and CDR2 YFSETQ. With 4 bases removed from V and 10 bases from J, the gap between germline ends came to 15 bases. This CDR3 spans 13 amino acids. The CDR3 nucleotides are TGCGCCAGCAGCCAGCGGTCCTCCTCCGAGCAGTTCTTC. Residues: CASSQRSSSEQFF.

The sample holds a few counts of this clone. In DNA form, the CDR3 reads TGTGCCAGCACGTGGGCAGGGGCCTACGAGCAGTACTTC. Translated: CASTWAGAYEQYF. The chain joins TRBV27 to TRBJ2-7, with D maybe TRBD1 (6 bases). V lost 7 bases to trimming and J lost 2 bases, with 12 bases between them. The CDR3 covers 13 residues. In germline, CDR1 is MNHEY, CDR2 SMNVEV (reference sequence).

The gene calls are TRBV9 and TRBJ2-1, with TRBD2 identical over 9 bases. Germline assignment: CDR1 SGDLS and CDR2 YYNGEE. The CDR3 consists of 15 residues. V shed 2 bases, J shed 7 bases, and the junction held 7 bases outside the gene matches. The CDR3 is CASSVGGGANNEQFF. CDR3 DNA sequence: TGTGCCAGCAGCGTGGGCGGGGGGGCGAATAATGAGCAGTTCTTC.

Only a few counts were recorded for this clone. The genes are TRBV5-1 and TRBJ1-2; TRBD1 aligns across 8 bases. Germline V gives CDR1 SGHRS, CDR2 YFSETQ. V dropped 5 bases and J dropped 4; count of bases not matched to a gene: 7. The CDR3 loop spans 14 amino acids. CDR3 loop: CASRRGQGVYGYTF. As DNA, the CDR3 is TGCGCCAGCAGACGCGGACAGGGTGTCTATGGCTACACCTTC.

The V gene is TRBV7-9, the J gene TRBJ2-5; 10 bases fit TRBD2. CDR1 is SEHNR, CDR2 FQNEAQ, per germline (reference sequence). Trimming removed 3 bases from V and 5 bases from J; junction bases left unmatched: 0. The CDR3 has 13 amino acids. The CDR3 sequence: CASSLTSGETQYF. CDR3 in DNA: TGTGCCAGCAGCTTGACTAGCGGGGAGACCCAGTACTTC.

This chain uses TRBV19 with TRBJ1-5; 8 nucleotides align to TRBD1. The CDR3 runs 17 residues. Per germline, CDR1 LNHDA and CDR2 SQIVND (reference sequence). J lost 6 bases, V lost 7 bases, and 17 bases had no gene match. The CDR3 DNA follows: TGTGCCAGTACCCTAGACTCAGGGGGCGTATTGGGTCAGCCCCAGCATTTT. Protein product: CASTLDSGGVLGQPQHF.

The chain's CDR3 is CASSAAGGRVGTQYF. The DNA of the CDR3 is TGCGCCAGCAGCGCAGCGGGGGGGCGGGTCGGTACGCAGTATTTT. The chain couples TRBV5-1 to TRBJ2-3; 10 nucleotides agree with TRBD2. Trimming removed 4 bases from V and 8 bases from J; junction bases left unmatched: 10. The germline CDR1 and CDR2 sequences are SGHRS and YFSETQ. CDR3 size: 15 residues.

This chain connects TRBV5-1 to TRBJ1-2; D is unresolved. This CDR3 has 12 amino acids. CDR1 SGHRS and CDR2 YFSETQ come from the germline V gene. Trimming stripped 2 bases from V and 4 bases from J, with 6 bases between. The CDR3 sequence is CASSFESYGYTF. CDR3 in DNA: TGCGCCAGCAGCTTTGAGAGCTATGGCTACACCTTC. Full variable domain (missing parts from reference TRBV5-1 and TRBJ1-2): KAGVTQTPRYLIKTRGQQVTLSCSPISGHRSVSWYQQTPGQGLQFLFEYFSETQRNKGNFPGRFSGRQFSNSRSEMNVSTLELGDSALYLCASSFESYGYTFGSGTRLTVV.

This chain joins TRBV7-8 and TRBJ1-2; D is unresolved. The V gene lost 8 bases and the J gene lost 0 bases, with 10 bases spanning the gap. The V gene's germline CDR1 is SGHVS and CDR2 FQNEAQ. The CDR3 is made up of 13 amino acids. The chain's CDR3 is CASGGSPNYGYTF. CDR3 DNA: TGTGCCAGCGGTGGCAGTCCTAACTATGGCTACACCTTC.

V and J are TRBV7-9 and TRBJ2-1; D gene uncertain. Trimming pared 5 bases from V and 4 bases from J, leaving 9 bases between. Looked up from germline, CDR1 is SEHNR and CDR2 is FQNEAQ (reference sequence). This CDR3 has 13 residues. The CDR3 DNA follows: TGTGCCAGCAGCCGAGCCCCATACAATGAGCAGTTCTTC. Translated, it gives CASSRAPYNEQFF.

The CDR3 region is CASSPQGVNPYEQYF. CDR3 in DNA: TGCGCCAGCAGCCCCCAGGGGGTCAATCCCTACGAGCAGTACTTC. The gene calls are TRBV5-1 and TRBJ2-7; 7 bases match TRBD1. The CDR3 totals 15 residues. Germline CDR1 and CDR2: SGHRS and YFSETQ. The ends lost 4 bases at V and 2 bases at J; junction bases unmatched: 9.